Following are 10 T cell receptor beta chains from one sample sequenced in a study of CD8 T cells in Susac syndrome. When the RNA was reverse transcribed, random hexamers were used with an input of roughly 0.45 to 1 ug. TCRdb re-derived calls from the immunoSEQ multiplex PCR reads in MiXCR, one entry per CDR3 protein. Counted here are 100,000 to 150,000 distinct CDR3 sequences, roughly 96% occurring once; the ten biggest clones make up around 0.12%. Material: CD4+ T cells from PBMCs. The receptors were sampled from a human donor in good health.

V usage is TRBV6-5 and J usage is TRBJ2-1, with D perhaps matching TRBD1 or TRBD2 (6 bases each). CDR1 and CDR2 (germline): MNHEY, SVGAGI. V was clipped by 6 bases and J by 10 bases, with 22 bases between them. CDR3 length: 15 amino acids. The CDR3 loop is CASRPTVGGRPEQFF. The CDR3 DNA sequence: TGTGCCAGCAGACCTACCGTTGGGGGGCGACCCGAGCAGTTCTTC.

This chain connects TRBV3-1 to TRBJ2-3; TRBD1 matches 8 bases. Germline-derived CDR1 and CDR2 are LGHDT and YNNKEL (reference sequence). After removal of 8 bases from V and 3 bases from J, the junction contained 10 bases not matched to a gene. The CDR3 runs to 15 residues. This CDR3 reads CASVPGGAGTDTQYF. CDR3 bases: TGTGCCAGCGTCCCAGGGGGCGCGGGGACAGATACGCAGTATTTT.

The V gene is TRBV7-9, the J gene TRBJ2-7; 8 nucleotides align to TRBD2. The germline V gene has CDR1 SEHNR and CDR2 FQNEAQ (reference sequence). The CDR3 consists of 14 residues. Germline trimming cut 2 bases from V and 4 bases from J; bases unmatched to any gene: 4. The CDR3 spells CASSLSGSGYEQYF. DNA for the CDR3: TGTGCCAGCAGCTTAAGCGGGAGTGGTTACGAGCAGTACTTC.

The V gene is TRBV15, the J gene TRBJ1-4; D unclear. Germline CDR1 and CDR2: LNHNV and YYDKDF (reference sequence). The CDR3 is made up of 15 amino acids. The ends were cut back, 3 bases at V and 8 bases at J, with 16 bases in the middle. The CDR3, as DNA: TGTGCCACCAGCAGCAATAGGAAGGGTCTGGAAAAACTGTTTTTT. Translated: CATSSNRKGLEKLFF.

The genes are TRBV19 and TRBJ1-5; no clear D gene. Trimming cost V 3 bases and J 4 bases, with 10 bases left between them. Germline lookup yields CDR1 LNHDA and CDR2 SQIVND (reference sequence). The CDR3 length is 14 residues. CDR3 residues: CASSIGRINQPQHF. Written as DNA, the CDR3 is TGTGCCAGTAGTATTGGGAGGATTAATCAGCCCCAGCATTTT.

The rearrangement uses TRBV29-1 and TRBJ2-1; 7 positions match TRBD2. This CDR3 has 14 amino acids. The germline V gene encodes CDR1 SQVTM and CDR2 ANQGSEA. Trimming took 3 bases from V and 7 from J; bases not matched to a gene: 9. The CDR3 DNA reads TGCAGCGTTGAGGGAGGGAGGGCCGGGAATGAGCAGTTCTTC. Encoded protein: CSVEGGRAGNEQFF.

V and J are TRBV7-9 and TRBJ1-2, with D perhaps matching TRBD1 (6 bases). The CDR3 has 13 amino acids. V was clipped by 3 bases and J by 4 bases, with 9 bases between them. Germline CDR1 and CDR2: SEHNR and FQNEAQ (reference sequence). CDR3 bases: TGTGCCAGCAGCTTGGGGGCCGGCTATGGCTACACCTTC. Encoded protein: CASSLGAGYGYTF.

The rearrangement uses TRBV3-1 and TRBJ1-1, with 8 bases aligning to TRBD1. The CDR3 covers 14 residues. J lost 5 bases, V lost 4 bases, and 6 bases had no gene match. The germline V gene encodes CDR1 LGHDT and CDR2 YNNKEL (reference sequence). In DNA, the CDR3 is TGTGCCAGCAGCCTTTCAGGGGGCGAGACTGAAGCTTTCTTT. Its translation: CASSLSGGETEAFF.

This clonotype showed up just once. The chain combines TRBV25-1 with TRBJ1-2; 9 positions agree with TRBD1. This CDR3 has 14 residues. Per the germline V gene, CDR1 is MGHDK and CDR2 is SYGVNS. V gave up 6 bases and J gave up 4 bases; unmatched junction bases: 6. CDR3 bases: TGTGCCAGCAGATCGGACAGGGGAGTCTATGGCTACACCTTC. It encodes CASRSDRGVYGYTF.

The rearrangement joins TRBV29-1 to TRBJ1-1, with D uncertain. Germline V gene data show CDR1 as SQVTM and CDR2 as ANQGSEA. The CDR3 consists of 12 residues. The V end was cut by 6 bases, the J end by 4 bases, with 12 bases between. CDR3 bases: TGCAGCGTAAGAGGTGCAGGCACTGAAGCTTTCTTT. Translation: CSVRGAGTEAFF.